A selection of T cell receptor beta chains follows, all from one sample in a study of T-cell memory formation after mild COVID-19. TCRdb re-called the 5' RACE reads through MiXCR, storing one row per CDR3 protein. The table records 300,000 to 400,000 distinct CDR3 sequences, approximately 27% of them present only once. Source material: PBMCs or a T cell subset sorted from them (not recorded which). The receptors derive from an adult woman who had mild COVID-19 (a few samples of this study predate the infection). Cell type and time point are not known. The CDR3 runs from the conserved cysteine through the conserved F or W. A D gene is named only where the DNA matches it firmly. Only some rows state a clone size, as once, few, many or a class for expanded clones.

d_call,v_call,j_call,clone_size,cdr3_aa,cdr3_nt
NA,TRBV6-5,TRBJ1-1,NA,CASSSAWGRTEAFF,TGTGCCAGCAGTTCCGCTTGGGGTCGCACTGAAGCTTTCTTT
TRBD2,TRBV3-1,TRBJ2-5,many,CASSQDPFTSGDDQETQYF,TGTGCCAGCAGCCAAGATCCTTTTACTAGCGGGGACGACCAAGAGACCCAGTACTTC
NA,TRBV30,TRBJ2-7,few,CAWSGISYEQYF,TGTGCCTGGAGTGGGATTTCCTACGAGCAGTACTTC
NA,TRBV12-3/TRBV12-4,TRBJ1-5,NA,CASSFRGASNQPQHF,TGTGCCAGCAGTTTCAGGGGAGCCTCCAATCAGCCCCAGCATTTT
NA,TRBV6-2/TRBV6-3,TRBJ2-7,NA,CASSYLSDSSYEQYF,TGTGCCAGCAGTTACCTTTCGGACAGCTCCTACGAGCAGTACTTC
TRBD2,TRBV4-3,TRBJ2-6,few,CASSPRTSGKAHGSGANVLTF,TGCGCCAGCAGCCCCCGGACTAGCGGGAAGGCACACGGCTCTGGGGCCAACGTCCTGACTTTC
TRBD1,TRBV29-1,TRBJ2-3,NA,CSVELNGQGLDTQYF,TGCAGCGTTGAATTAAACGGACAGGGATTGGATACGCAGTATTTT
NA,TRBV4-3,TRBJ2-2,few,CASSQTSTEVYTGELFF,TGCGCCAGCAGCCAAACTTCGACAGAGGTTTACACCGGGGAGCTGTTTTTT
NA,TRBV5-1,TRBJ2-3,few,CASSLESPASDTQYF,TGCGCCAGCAGCTTGGAGTCCCCGGCTTCTGATACGCAGTATTTT
NA,TRBV3-1,TRBJ2-5,NA,CASSQDFGLKETQYF,TGTGCCAGCAGCCAAGATTTCGGACTAAAAGAGACCCAGTACTTC
NA,TRBV7-9,TRBJ1-1,NA,CASSLVGSLNTEAFF,TGTGCCAGCAGCTTAGTAGGCAGCCTGAACACTGAAGCTTTCTTT
NA,TRBV7-2,TRBJ1-1,many,CASSPSRDTEAFF,TGTGCCAGCAGCCCTTCTAGGGACACTGAAGCTTTCTTT
NA,TRBV5-1,TRBJ2-1,NA,CASSLGGALRDEQFF,TGCGCCAGCAGCTTAGGCGGGGCCCTGAGGGATGAGCAGTTCTTC
TRBD1,TRBV5-1,TRBJ2-7,few,CASSYTQGASYEQYF,TGCGCCAGCAGCTACACTCAGGGGGCGTCCTACGAGCAGTACTTC
NA,TRBV7-8,TRBJ2-3,few,CASSFGRNTDTQYF,TGTGCCAGCAGCTTCGGACGGAACACAGATACGCAGTATTTT
NA,TRBV9,TRBJ2-1,NA,CASSPIHGEQFF,TGTGCCAGCAGTCCTATTCACGGTGAGCAGTTCTTC
TRBD2,TRBV5-1,TRBJ2-1,once,CASSGGLAGNEQFF,TGCGCCAGCAGCGGCGGGCTAGCGGGGAATGAGCAGTTCTTC
TRBD1,TRBV5-1,TRBJ1-2,NA,CASSPLTGVNYGYTF,TGCGCCAGCAGCCCTCTGACAGGGGTGAACTATGGCTACACCTTC
TRBD2,TRBV15,TRBJ2-3,NA,CATSPSRDWTRTDTQYF,TGTGCCACCAGCCCTAGCCGGGATTGGACTAGGACAGATACGCAGTATTTT
NA,TRBV4-1,TRBJ1-2,NA,CASSQEVREGYGYTF,TGCGCCAGCAGCCAAGAAGTCAGGGAGGGATATGGCTACACCTTC